Listed here is a single T cell receptor beta chain. The sample holds many counts of this clonotype. The clone's antigen remains unknown. One base away there is no much larger clone; base qualities are not given. The time point label corresponds to: pre-sensitization, week 0. The intended sense of this specimen's treatment or condition label: therapeutic diphenylcyclopropenone sensitization with weekly scalp DPC. At each patch-test visit, blood was drawn before the patch test was applied. To be eligible, patients had to be aged 18 to 70, diagnosed with alopecia and judged suitable for DPC therapy, while pregnant patients were excluded. Total RNA was extracted from unfractionated whole blood that had been collected in Tempus Blood RNA tubes. The data originate from a study of human T cells and chemical hapten exposure (dated by TCRdb to 2020 to 2023). The study in broad terms: For sensitization, 2% DPC in acetone was applied to a roughly 2 cm by roughly 2 cm area of upper inner arm skin. Throughout the roughly 25-week study period, patients were also given weekly therapeutic DPC doses on the scalp. Patch tests used Finn chambers with 0.01% DPC on the upper back, scored after 6 days by International Contact Dermatitis Research Group standards. Alopecia areata with under or over 50% scalp involvement, alopecia totalis and alopecia universalis were represented in the patient cohort, which was mostly female. Libraries were pooled for sequencing, and per-sample TCR yields varied mainly because of small differences in library volumes within the pool. Peripheral blood TCR repertoire changes were tracked in vivo in alopecia patients during primary and secondary sensitization to the hapten diphenylcyclopropenone (DPC). Blood samples were taken from patients before sensitization (week 0) and at 2, 6 and about 24 weeks after DPC sensitization. Twenty-nine alopecia patients provided blood for TCR sequencing at one to four time points (pre-sensitization, 2, 6 and 24 weeks). Overall study outcomes, separate from this receptor: Significantly more large CDR3 similarity clusters were formed by expanded TCRs than by pre-sensitization or healthy control sets, consistent with antigen-driven responses. A positive correlation was found between the number of PT1 expanded TCRs and patch test score, with significance reached at thresholds 8, 16 and 32 but not 4. DPC sensitization did not change the number of TCRs with a frequency above 1 in 1000, and there was no evidence of changes in global repertoire structure. Because every patient had alopecia, a presumed autoimmune disease, the patients' immune response might differ from that of healthy individuals. Repeated subsampling changed both the strength of the expansion versus patch-test correlation and the threshold at which that correlation became significant.

Receptors were amplified or captured by RACE. TCRdb names NextSeq 500 as the instrument used. During library preparation, unique molecular identifiers were attached to individual cDNA molecules so that TCRs could be counted quantitatively and reproducibly. Both TCR alpha and TCR beta chains were sequenced from each blood RNA sample. The study's processing was this. A median of approximately 100,000 TCRs per sample was observed, with a range of about 20,000 to 690,600. V, J and CDR3 annotation of the TCR reads was performed with the Decombinator software suite. Every sample was subsampled to the same number of TCRs (28,000) for the PS versus PT1 abundance plots. TCRs were defined as expanded if absent before sensitization and observed at least eight times at the 2-week time point. In TCRdb, the public reads were trimmed at Q25 with fastp and aligned with MiXCR, with productive beta chains retained. When rows share a CDR3 protein, they turn into one entry using the most common DNA and genes. The V and J calls, along with clone size, are taken from TCRdb and not from the paper's own processing. Present in this sample are around 300,000 distinct CDR3 sequences, approximately 8% of which were seen just once. Of the sample, more than 1% falls within the top ten clones.

Trimming leaves V shorter by 2 bases and J shorter by 5 bases, with the junction holding 5 bases beyond the gene matches. From the cysteine up to the phenylalanine, the CDR3 has a length of 15 residues. Of all the DNA, just the CDR3 is kept, 45 bases in frame from base 1. According to the germline V gene, CDR1 reads MGHRA and CDR2 reads YSYEKL. The chain joins TRBV4-1 to TRBJ1-5, and TRBD1 aligns with 8 junction nucleotides. The sequence derives from a man aged 18 to 35 with alopecia areata. Some clones in this sample may be carry-over from other donors' samples. The source was whole blood, collected in connection with sensitization to the hapten diphenylcyclopropenone (DPC). The nucleotides are TGCGCCAGCAGCCAACCGGACAGGGACGATCAGCCCCAGCATTTT. Translated, it reads CASSQPDRDDQPQHF.